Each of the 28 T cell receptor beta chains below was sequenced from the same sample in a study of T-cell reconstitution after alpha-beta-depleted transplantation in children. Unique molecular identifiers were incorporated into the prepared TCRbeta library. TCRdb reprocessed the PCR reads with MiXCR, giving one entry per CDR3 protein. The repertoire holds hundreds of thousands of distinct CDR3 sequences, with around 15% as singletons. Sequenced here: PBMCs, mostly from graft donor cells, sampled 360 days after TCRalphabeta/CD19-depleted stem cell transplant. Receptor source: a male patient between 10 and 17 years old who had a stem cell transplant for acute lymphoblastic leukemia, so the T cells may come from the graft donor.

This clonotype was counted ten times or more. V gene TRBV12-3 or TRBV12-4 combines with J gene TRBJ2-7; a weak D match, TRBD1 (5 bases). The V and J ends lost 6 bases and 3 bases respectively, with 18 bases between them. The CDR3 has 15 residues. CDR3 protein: CASSPNDRPNYEQYF. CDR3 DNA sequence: TGTGCCAGCAGCCCCAACGACAGACCGAACTACGAGCAGTACTTC.

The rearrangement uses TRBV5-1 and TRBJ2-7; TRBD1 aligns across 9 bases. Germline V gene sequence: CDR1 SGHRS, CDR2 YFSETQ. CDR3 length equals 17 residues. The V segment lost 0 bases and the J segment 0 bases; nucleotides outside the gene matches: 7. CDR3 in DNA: TGCGCCAGCAGCTTGGCCCATGGGACAGGGATCTCCTACGAGCAGTACTTC. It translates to CASSLAHGTGISYEQYF.

The CDR3: CSVLGLLAGGGETQYF. In nucleotides, the CDR3 is TGCAGCGTTTTGGGGTTATTAGCGGGAGGGGGCGAGACCCAGTACTTC. The chain recombines TRBV29-1 with TRBJ2-5; 11 bases match TRBD2. The germline V gene encodes CDR1 SQVTM and CDR2 ANQGSEA. This CDR3 spans 16 amino acids. V trimming: 5 bases; J trimming: 5 bases; junction bases outside the gene matches: 13.

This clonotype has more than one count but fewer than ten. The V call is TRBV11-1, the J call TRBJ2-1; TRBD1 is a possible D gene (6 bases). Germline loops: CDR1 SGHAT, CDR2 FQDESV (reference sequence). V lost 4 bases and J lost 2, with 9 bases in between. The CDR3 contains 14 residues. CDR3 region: CASSSQGPYNEQFF. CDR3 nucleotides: TGTGCCAGCAGCTCCCAGGGGCCCTACAATGAGCAGTTCTTC.

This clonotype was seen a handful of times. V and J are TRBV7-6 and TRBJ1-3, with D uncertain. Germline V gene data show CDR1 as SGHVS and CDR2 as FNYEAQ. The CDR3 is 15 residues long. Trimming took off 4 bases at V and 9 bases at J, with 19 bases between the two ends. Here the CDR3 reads CASSSFKVTRGTIYF. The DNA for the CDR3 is TGTGCCAGCAGCTCGTTTAAAGTCACTCGGGGCACCATATATTTT.

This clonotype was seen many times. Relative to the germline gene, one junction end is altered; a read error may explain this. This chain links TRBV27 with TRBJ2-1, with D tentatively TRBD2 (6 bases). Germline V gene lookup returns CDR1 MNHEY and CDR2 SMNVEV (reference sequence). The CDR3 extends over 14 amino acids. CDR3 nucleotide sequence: TGCGCCAGCAGCTTGCGGGGCTCCTACAATGAGCAGTTCTTC. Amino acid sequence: CASSLRGSYNEQFF.

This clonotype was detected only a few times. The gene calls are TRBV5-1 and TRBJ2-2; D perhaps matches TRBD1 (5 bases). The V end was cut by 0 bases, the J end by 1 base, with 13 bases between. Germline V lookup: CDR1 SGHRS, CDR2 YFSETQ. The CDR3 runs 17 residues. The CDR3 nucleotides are TGCGCCAGCAGCTTGGCGTCCTTAGGGGAGAACACCGGGGAGCTGTTTTTT. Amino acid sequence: CASSLASLGENTGELFF.

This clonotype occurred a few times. CDR3 sequence (DNA): TGCGCCAGCAGCTTGGATCCCAGCGGGAGCTCCTACAATGAGCAGTTCTTC. Amino acids: CASSLDPSGSSYNEQFF. This chain connects TRBV5-1 to TRBJ2-1; the match to TRBD2 covers 8 bases. This CDR3 is 17 amino acids long. The ends lost 0 bases at V and 0 bases at J; junction bases unmatched: 5. Germline V gives CDR1 SGHRS, CDR2 YFSETQ.

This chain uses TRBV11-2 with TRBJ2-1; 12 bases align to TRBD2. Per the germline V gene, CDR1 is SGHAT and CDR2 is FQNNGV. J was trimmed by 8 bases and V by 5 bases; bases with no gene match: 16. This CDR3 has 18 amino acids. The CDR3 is CASSPPTSGGSRGHEQFF. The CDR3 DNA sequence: TGTGCCAGCAGCCCCCCTACTAGCGGGGGGTCGCGTGGACATGAGCAGTTCTTC.

CDR3 DNA: TGTGCCAGCTCACAGGGGACAGGGGGCCTCCAAGAGACCCAGTACTTC. Translated: CASSQGTGGLQETQYF. The rearrangement links TRBV18 to TRBJ2-5; 12 positions agree with TRBD1. CDR3 length: 16 residues. The J segment lost 1 base and the V segment lost 4 bases, leaving 4 bases of the junction unmatched. CDR1 and CDR2 from the germline V gene are KGHSH and LQKENI.

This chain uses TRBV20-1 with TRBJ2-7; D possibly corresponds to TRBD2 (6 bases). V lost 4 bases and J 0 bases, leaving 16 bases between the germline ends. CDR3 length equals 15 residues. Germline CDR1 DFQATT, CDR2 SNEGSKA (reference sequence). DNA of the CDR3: TGCAGTGCTAAGTCAGGGCCTAGCGACTCCTACGAGCAGTACTTC. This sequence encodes CSAKSGPSDSYEQYF.

This chain's CDR3 is CASSPLWGQETQYF. The CDR3 nucleotides read TGTGCCAGCAGCCCCTTATGGGGTCAAGAGACCCAGTACTTC. This chain links TRBV5-6 with TRBJ2-5, with no clear D. CDR3 length: 14 amino acids. V shed 4 bases and J shed 2 bases, with 12 bases lying between them. CDR1 is SGHDT, CDR2 YYEEEE, per germline.

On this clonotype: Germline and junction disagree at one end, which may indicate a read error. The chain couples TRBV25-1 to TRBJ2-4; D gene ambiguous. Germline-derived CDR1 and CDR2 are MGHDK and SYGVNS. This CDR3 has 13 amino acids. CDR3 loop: CASSEVGRPQSFF. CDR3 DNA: TGTGCCAGCAGTGAAGTGGGCCGGCCACAATCCTTCTTC.

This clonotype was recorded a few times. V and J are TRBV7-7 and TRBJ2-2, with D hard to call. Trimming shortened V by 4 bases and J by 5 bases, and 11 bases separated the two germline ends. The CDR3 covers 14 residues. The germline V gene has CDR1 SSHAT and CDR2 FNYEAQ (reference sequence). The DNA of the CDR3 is TGTGCCAGCAGCTCAACGATTATGACCGGGGAGCTGTTTTTT. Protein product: CASSSTIMTGELFF.

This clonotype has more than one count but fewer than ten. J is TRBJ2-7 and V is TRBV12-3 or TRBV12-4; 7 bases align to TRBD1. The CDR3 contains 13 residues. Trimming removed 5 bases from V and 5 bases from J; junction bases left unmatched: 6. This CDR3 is CASSAQGFHEQYF. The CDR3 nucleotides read TGTGCCAGCAGTGCACAGGGGTTCCACGAGCAGTACTTC.

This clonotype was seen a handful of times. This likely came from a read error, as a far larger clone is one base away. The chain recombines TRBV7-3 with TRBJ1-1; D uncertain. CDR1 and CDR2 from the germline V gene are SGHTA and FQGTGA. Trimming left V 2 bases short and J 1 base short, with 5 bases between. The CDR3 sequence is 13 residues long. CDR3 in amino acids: CASSLQRNTEAFF. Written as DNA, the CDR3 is TGTGCCAGCAGCTTACAGCGGAACACTGAAGCTTTCTTT.

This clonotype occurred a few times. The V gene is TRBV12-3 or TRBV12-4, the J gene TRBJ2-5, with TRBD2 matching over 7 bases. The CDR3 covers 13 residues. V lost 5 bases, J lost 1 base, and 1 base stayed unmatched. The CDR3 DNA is TGTGCCAGCAGTGGCGGGAGCCAAGAGACCCAGTACTTC. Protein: CASSGGSQETQYF.

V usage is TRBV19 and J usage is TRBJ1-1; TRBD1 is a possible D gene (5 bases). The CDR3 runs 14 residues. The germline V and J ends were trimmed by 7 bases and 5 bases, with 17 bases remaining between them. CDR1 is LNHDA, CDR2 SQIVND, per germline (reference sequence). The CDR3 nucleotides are TGTGCCAGTACCCTGGGAGAGGAGGGGACTGAAGCTTTCTTT. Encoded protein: CASTLGEEGTEAFF.

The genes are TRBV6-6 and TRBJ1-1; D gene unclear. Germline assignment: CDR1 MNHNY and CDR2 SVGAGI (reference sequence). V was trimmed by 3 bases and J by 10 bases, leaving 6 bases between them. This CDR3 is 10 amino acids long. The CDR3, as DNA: TGTGCCAGCAGTTATACGTCAGCTTTCTTT. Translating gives CASSYTSAFF.

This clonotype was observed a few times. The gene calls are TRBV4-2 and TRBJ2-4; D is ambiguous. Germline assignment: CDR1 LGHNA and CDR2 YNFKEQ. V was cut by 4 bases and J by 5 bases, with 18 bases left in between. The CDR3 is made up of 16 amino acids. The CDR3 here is CASSRRLGSSENIQYF. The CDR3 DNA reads TGTGCCAGCAGCCGCCGTCTGGGCAGCTCTGAAAACATTCAGTACTTC.

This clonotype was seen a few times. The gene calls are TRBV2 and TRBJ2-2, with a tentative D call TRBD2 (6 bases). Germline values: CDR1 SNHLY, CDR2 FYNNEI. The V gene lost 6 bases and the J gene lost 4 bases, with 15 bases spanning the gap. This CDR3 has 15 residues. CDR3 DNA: TGTGCCAGCAGGGTCCGGCGGGACGCCACCGGGGAGCTGTTTTTT. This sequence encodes CASRVRRDATGELFF.

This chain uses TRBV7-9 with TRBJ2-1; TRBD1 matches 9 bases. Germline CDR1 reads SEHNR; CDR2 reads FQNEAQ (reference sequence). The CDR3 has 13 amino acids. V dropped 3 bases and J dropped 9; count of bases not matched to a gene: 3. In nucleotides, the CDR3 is TGTGCCAGCAGCTTCGAGACAGGGGGTGAGCAGTTCTTC. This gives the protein CASSFETGGEQFF.

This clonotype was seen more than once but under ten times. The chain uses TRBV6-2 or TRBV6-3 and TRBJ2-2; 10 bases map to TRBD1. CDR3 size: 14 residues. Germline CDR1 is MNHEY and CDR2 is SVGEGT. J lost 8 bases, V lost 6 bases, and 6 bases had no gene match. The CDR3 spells CASRTGGALGELFF. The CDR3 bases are TGTGCCAGCAGGACAGGGGGCGCGTTAGGGGAGCTGTTTTTT.

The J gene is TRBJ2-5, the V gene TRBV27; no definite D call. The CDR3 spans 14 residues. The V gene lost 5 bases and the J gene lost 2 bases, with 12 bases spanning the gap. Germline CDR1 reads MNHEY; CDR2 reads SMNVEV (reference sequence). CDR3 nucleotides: TGTGCCAGCAGTCCTAACGGGCCTCAAGAGACCCAGTACTTC. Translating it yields CASSPNGPQETQYF.

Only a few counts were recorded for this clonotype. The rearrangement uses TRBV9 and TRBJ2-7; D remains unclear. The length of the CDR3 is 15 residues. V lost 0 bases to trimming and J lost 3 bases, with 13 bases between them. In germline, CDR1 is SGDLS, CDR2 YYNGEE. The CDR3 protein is CASSVDSGHLYEQYF. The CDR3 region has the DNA TGTGCCAGCAGCGTAGATTCTGGGCATCTCTACGAGCAGTACTTC.

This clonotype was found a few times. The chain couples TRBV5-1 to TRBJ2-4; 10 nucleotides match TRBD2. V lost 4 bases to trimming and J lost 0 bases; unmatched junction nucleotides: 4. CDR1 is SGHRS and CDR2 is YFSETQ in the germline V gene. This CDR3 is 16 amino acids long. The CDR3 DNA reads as TGCGCCAGCAGCGTACTAGCGGGGCTAGCCAAAAACATTCAGTACTTC. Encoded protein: CASSVLAGLAKNIQYF.

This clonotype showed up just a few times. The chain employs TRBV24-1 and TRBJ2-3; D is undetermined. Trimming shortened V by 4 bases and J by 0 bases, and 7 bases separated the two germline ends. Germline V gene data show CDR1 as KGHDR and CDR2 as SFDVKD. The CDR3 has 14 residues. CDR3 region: CATSDHASTDTQYF. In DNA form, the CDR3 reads TGTGCCACCAGTGACCACGCTAGCACAGATACGCAGTATTTT.

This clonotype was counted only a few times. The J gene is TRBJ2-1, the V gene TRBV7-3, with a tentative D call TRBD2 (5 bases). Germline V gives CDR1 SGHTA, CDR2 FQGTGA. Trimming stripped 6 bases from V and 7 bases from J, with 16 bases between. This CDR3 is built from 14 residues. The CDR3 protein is CASREERRKNEQFF. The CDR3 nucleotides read TGTGCCAGCAGGGAGGAACGGAGGAAGAATGAGCAGTTCTTC.